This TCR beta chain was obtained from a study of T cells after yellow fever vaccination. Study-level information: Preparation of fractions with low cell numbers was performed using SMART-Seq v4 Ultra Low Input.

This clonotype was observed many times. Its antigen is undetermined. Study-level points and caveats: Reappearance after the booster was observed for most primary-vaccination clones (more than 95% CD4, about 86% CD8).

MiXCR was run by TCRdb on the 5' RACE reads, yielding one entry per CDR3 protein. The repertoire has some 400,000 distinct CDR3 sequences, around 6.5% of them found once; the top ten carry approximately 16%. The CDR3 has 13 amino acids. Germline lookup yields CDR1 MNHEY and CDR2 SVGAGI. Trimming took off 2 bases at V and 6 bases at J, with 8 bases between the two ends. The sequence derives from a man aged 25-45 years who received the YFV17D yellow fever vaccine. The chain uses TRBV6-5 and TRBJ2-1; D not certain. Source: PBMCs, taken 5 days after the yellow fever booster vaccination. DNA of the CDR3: TGTGCCAGCAGTTACGGTGCCCCCAATGAGCAGTTCTTC. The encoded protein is CASSYGAPNEQFF.